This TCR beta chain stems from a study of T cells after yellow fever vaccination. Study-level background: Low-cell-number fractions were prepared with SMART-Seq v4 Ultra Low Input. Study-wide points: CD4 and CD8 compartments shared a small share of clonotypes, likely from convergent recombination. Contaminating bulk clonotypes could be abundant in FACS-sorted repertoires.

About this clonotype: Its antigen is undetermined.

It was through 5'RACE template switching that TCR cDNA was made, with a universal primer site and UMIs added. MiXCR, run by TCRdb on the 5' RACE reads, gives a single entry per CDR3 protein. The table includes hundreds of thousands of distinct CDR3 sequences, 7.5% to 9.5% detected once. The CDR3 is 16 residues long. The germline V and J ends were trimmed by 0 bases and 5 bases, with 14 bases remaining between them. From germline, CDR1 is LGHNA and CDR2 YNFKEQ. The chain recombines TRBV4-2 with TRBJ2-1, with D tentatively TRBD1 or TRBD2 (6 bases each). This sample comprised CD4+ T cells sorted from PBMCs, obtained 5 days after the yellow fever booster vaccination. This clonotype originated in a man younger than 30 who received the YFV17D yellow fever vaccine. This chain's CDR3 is CASSQDIGGRDNEQFF. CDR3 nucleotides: TGTGCCAGCAGCCAAGATATCGGGGGCCGGGACAATGAGCAGTTCTTC.